This is a list of T cell receptor beta chains from one sample in a study of blood T cell repertoires in COVID-19. Only in-frame clones appear in the TCRdb table, and some are missing; sequencing was by immunoSEQ multiplex PCR. Altogether about 120,000 clones are present, about 85% being singletons, with the ten largest covering 9.5% to 13%. The sample was peripheral blood. The receptors stem from a man of 80 years or more with acute or convalescent COVID-19. Both conserved end residues are part of each CDR3. The order of the fields is J gene, D gene, V gene, CDR3 DNA, CDR3 protein. The D gene is left open where the match is weak.

>TRBJ2-5|TRBD1|TRBV6-5
TGTGCCAGCAATCCGGCAAACAGGGGGCAAGAGACCCAGTACTTC
CASNPANRGQETQYF
>TRBJ1-1|NA|TRBV7-3
TGTGCCAGCAGCTTTGACAAAAACACTGAAGCTTTCTTT
CASSFDKNTEAFF
>TRBJ1-5|NA|TRBV24-1
TGTGCCACCAGTGATTTGGGGGGCGCGCAGCCCCAGCATTTT
CATSDLGGAQPQHF
>TRBJ1-1|NA|TRBV5-1
TGCGCCAGCAGCTTGGCCGGCAGGAATAATAGGACTGAAGCTTTCTTT
CASSLAGRNNRTEAFF
>TRBJ1-2|NA|TRBV24-1
TGTGCCACCAGTGACTGGTCAGGGGTACATGGCTACACCTTC
CATSDWSGVHGYTF
>TRBJ2-2|NA|TRBV29-1
TGCAGCGTTGAACGGCAGGGGGGTAACACCGGGGAGCTGTTTTTT
CSVERQGGNTGELFF
>TRBJ1-4|TRBD1|TRBV28
TGTGCCAGCAGTCCCCCCCCTAAGGGGGCGTTCGGCGCTAATGAAAAACTGTTTTTT
CASSPPPKGAFGANEKLFF
>TRBJ2-3|NA|TRBV10-3
TGTGCCATCAGTGATTCTTTGGGTGGGGGGTCAGATACGCAGTATTTT
CAISDSLGGGSDTQYF
>TRBJ2-1|TRBD2|TRBV7-3
TGTGCCAGCAGCTTATTTGGGACTATGAACAATGAGCAGTTCTTC
CASSLFGTMNNEQFF
>TRBJ2-5|NA|TRBV15
TGTGCCACCAGCACGGTTGCGGCGGGGTTCTTTAAAGAGACCCAGTACTTC
CATSTVAAGFFKETQYF